This TCR beta chain was recovered during a study of blood T cells in healthy people across ages. Broader study findings: Roughly linearly, TCR beta diversity per million T cells fell as age increased. Diversity estimates drawn from one million T cells were deemed underestimates.

V lost 3 bases, J lost 7 bases, and 10 bases lay in between. The CDR3 has 13 residues. As concerns this clonotype: Antigen unknown.

Alongside a J-beta primer mix, a sample-barcoded 5' primer served in a second PCR lasting 7 to 11 cycles. Each cDNA molecule received a tag from a template-switch adaptor that had 12 random nucleotides. Each CDR3 protein gets one entry after TCRdb re-called the 5' RACE reads with MiXCR. The sample yields some 1.7 million distinct CDR3 sequences, 28% seen once. The origin of this receptor is a woman between 25 and 40 years old in good health. The sample comprised blood. The genes are TRBV12-3 or TRBV12-4 and TRBJ1-5, with TRBD1 as a possible D gene (6 bases). This CDR3 reads CASSFEGVQPQHF. The DNA of the CDR3 is TGTGCCAGCAGTTTTGAGGGGGTCCAGCCCCAGCATTTT.